This T cell receptor (beta chain) was found in a study of shared clonotypes between healthy human individuals. Points from the study as a whole: With a few donors compared, approximately 5% of naive CD4 clonotypes were shared. Naive subsets generally exceeded memory subsets in estimated richness.

Generated by immunoSEQ multiplex PCR, the TCRdb table keeps only in-frame clones and is missing some. The sample has about 2 million clones; 90% to 95% are singletons. Of note for this clone: What it binds is unknown.

The CDR3 is 16 amino acids. Germline V CDR1 and CDR2: MGHRA, YSYEKL. V gave up 3 bases and J gave up 4 bases; unmatched junction bases: 8. The TCR sequence derives from a man in his late teens or twenties in good health. The chain couples TRBV4-1 to TRBJ2-2, with 7 bases fitting TRBD1. Sample: naive CD4+ T cells sorted from blood. This sample's subset: CD45RA+ positively selected. The CDR3 reads CASSQEPGQFTGELFF. In DNA form, the CDR3 reads TGCGCCAGCAGCCAGGAACCGGGACAGTTCACCGGGGAGCTGTTTTTT.